The subject of this entry is one T cell receptor (beta chain). The target of this receptor is not known. No much larger clone is present one base from it, and per-base qualities are unavailable. The CDR3 runs 13 residues from the cysteine to the phenylalanine. Here the CDR3 DNA is all that survives: 39 bases in frame from base 1. From V the trimming removes 6 bases and from J it removes 1 base, while the gene matches leave 5 bases of the junction unaccounted for. In the germline V gene, CDR1 corresponds to SQVTM and CDR2 to ANQGSEA. The data originate from a study of blood T cell repertoires in COVID-19 (dated by TCRdb to the early 2020s). Broadly, across the study: Collaborator samples came from the United States, Italy and Spain and covered acute and convalescent phases of COVID-19. Where available, HLA class I and class II types were taken from metadata supplied by the sample provider and were not determined by assay-based typing. The samples were drawn from two sources: the first 160 participants of the ongoing ImmuneRACE study, and 950 to 1,500 subjects contributed by 6 global collaborators. A de-identified subject ID, COVID-19 status, age in years and sex were almost always included in the sample metadata. A freely available public database, intended as a resource for researchers studying the immune response to SARS-CoV-2, is where the repertoires were released. Subjects who had been exposed to COVID-19, were actively infected with it, or had recovered from it provided the deeply sampled blood TCRbeta repertoires that made up the dataset. The prospective study material was composed of cDNA or gDNA derived from T cells, B-cell-depleted T cells, or PBMCs. General findings and caveats noted by the study authors: The quantity of clinical and demographic metadata differed by source and by participant and was supplied without curation.

In the prospective study, participants were roughly 18 to 100 years old, resided in 20 to 30 geographic areas of the United States, and were enrolled through a virtual design. In the prospective study, cohorts were assigned on the basis of participant-reported clinical history obtained from a screening survey and a study questionnaire. In the prospective study, mobile phlebotomists collected whole blood, serum and a nasopharyngeal or oropharyngeal swab from each participant. Additional blood draws and questionnaires over an approximately 2-month period could optionally be provided by prospective study participants. Before DNA extraction, prospective study blood samples were shipped either frozen or at room temperature. TCRbeta CDR3 regions were amplified from genomic DNA by means of the immunoSEQ Assay, a bias-controlled multiplex PCR. Under the source paper's analysis protocol: Nucleated cell counts per sample were estimated from amplification of reference gene primers within the assay. Sequence reads were collapsed and filtered to measure the absolute abundance of every unique TCRbeta CDR3 rearrangement. For each sample, productive Simpson clonality was calculated by taking the square root of Simpson's diversity index across productive rearrangements. TCRdb re-hosts the immuneACCESS table, in-frame sequences only. Its copies lack some clones; in the studies checked, an unresolved V gene accounts for under half of them, and the cause for the rest is not known. D and trimming come from the DNA, and the V and J calls and clone size come from that table. This sample has under 300,000 clones in its table, and about 91% of those were observed once. About 1.2% of the sample comes from the top ten.

Recombination connected TRBV29-1 to TRBJ1-1; TRBD1 lines up with 7 middle nucleotides. The sample consisted of PBMCs or T cells enriched from blood (not recorded which). The source is a human donor in a cohort exposed to, infected with or recovered from COVID-19 (not recorded which). The donor label of this sample is uncertain. The DNA sequence is TGCAGCGTGATAGGACAGGCGAACACTGAAGCTTTCTTT. Protein translation: CSVIGQANTEAFF.